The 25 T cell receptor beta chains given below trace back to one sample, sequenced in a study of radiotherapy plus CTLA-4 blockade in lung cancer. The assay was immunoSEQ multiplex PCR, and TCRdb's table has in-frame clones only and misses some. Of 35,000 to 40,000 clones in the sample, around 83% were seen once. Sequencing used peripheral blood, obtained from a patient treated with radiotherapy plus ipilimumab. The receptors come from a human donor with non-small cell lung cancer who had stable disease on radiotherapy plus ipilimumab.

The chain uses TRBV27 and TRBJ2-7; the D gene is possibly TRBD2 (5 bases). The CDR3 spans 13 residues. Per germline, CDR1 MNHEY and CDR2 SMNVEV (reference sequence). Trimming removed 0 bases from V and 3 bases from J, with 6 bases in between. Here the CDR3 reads CASSLSRDYEQYF. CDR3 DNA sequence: TGTGCCAGCAGTTTATCCCGGGACTACGAGCAGTACTTC.

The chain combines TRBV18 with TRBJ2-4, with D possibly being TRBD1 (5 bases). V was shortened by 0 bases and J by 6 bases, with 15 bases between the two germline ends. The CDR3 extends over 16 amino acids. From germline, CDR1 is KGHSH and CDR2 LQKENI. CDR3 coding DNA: TGTGCCAGCTCACCACCGATTTTGGCAGGGCGAAACATTCAGTACTTC. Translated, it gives CASSPPILAGRNIQYF.

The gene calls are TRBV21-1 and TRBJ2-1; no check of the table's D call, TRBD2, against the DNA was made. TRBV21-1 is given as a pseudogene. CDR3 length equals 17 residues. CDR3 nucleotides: TGTGCCAGCAGCATGGTGGGCGGGAGCCTCTCCTACAATGAGCAGTTCTTC. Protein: CASSMVGGSLSYNEQFF.

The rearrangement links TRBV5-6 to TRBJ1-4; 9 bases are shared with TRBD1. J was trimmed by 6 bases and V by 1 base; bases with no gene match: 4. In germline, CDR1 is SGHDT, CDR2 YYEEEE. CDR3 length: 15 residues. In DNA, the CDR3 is TGTGCCAGCAGCTTGTCGGGGACAGGGTATGAAAAACTGTTTTTT. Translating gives CASSLSGTGYEKLFF.

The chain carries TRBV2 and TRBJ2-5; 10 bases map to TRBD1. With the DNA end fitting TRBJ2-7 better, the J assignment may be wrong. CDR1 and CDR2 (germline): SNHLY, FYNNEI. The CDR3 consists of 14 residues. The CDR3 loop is CASSRQGAAYEQYF. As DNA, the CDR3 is TGTGCCAGCAGTAGACAGGGGGCGGCCTACGAGCAGTACTTC.

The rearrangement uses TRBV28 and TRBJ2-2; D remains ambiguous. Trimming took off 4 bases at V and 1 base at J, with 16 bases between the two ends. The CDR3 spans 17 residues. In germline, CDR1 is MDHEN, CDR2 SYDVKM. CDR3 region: CASSWSRRDQNTGELFF. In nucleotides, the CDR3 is TGTGCCAGCAGTTGGTCGAGGCGAGATCAGAACACCGGGGAGCTGTTTTTT.

CDR3 sequence: CASSPTQGNTEAFF. CDR3 nucleotide sequence: TGTGCCAGTAGCCCCACCCAGGGGAACACTGAAGCTTTCTTT. V and J are TRBV19 and TRBJ1-1; TRBD1 might be the D (5 bases). The V gene lost 6 bases and the J gene lost 1 base, with 12 bases spanning the gap. CDR1 and CDR2 (germline): LNHDA, SQIVND (reference sequence). This CDR3 contains 14 residues. Drawing the rest from reference TRBV19 and TRBJ1-1, the complete variable domain is DGGITQSPKYLFRKEGQNVTLSCEQNLNHDAMYWYRQDPGQGLRLIYYSQIVNDFQKGDIAEGYSVSREKKESFPLTVTSAQKNPTAFYLCASSPTQGNTEAFFGQGTRLTVV.

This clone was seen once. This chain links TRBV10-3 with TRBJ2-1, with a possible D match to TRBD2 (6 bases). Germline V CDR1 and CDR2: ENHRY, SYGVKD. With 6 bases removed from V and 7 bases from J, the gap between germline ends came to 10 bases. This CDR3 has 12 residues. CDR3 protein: CAISGTPNEQFF. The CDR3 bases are TGTGCCATCAGCGGGACTCCTAATGAGCAGTTCTTC.

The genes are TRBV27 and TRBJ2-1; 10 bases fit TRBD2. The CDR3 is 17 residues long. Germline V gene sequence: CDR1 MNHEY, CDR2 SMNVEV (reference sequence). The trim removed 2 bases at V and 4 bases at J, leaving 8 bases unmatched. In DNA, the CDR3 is TGTGCCAGCAGTTTAGGGGCTAGCGGGAGTTATTACAATGAGCAGTTCTTC. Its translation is CASSLGASGSYYNEQFF.

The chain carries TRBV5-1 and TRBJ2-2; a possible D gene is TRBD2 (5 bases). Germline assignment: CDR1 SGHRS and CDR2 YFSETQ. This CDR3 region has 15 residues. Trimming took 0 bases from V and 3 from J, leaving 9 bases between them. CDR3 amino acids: CASSLASTDTGELFF. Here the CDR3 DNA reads TGCGCCAGCAGCTTGGCTAGCACCGACACCGGGGAGCTGTTTTTT.

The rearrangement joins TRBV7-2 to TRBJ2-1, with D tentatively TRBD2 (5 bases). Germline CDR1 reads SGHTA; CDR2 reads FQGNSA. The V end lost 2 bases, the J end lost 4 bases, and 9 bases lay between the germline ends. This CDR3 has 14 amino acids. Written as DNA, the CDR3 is TGTGCCAGCAGCTTATTAGCGACGTACAATGAGCAGTTCTTC. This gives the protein CASSLLATYNEQFF.

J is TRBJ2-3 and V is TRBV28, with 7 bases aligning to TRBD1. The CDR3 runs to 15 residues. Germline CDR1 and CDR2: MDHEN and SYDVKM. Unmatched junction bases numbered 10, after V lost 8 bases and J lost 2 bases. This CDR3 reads CASPPRQGDTDTQYF. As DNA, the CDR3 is TGTGCCAGCCCCCCTAGACAGGGAGACACAGATACGCAGTATTTT.

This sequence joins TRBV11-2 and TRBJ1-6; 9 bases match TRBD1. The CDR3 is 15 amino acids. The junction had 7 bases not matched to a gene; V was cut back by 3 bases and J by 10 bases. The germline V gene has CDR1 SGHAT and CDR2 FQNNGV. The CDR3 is CASSFGTGPGSPLHF. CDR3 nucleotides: TGTGCCAGCAGCTTCGGGACAGGGCCGGGGTCACCCCTCCACTTT.

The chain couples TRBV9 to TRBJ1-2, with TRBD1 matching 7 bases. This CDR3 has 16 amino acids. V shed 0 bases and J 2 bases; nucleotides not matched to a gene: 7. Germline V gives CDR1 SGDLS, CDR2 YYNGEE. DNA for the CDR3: TGTGCCAGCAGCGTAGCCTTAGACAGGGACAACTATGGCTACACCTTC. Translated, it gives CASSVALDRDNYGYTF.

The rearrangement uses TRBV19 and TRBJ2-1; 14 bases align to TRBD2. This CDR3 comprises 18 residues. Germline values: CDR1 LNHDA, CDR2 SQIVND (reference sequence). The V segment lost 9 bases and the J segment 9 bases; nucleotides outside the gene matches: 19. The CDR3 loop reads CASTDTRTSGRLFGEQFF. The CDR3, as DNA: TGTGCCAGCACAGATACCCGGACTAGCGGGAGGCTCTTCGGTGAGCAGTTCTTC. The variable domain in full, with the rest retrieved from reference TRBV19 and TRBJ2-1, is DGGITQSPKYLFRKEGQNVTLSCEQNLNHDAMYWYRQDPGQGLRLIYYSQIVNDFQKGDIAEGYSVSREKKESFPLTVTSAQKNPTAFYLCASTDTRTSGRLFGEQFFGPGTRLTVL.

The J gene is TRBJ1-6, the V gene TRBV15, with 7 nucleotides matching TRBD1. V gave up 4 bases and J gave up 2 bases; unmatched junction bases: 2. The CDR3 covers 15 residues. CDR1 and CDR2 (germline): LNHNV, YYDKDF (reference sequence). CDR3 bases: TGTGCCACCAGCACAGACAGGGCCTATAATTCACCCCTCCACTTT. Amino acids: CATSTDRAYNSPLHF.

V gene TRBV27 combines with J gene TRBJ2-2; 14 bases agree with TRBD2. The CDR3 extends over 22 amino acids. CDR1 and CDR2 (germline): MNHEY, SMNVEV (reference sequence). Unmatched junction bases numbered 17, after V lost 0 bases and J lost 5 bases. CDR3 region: CASSLSGFIRLAGGSGTGELFF. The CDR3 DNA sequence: TGTGCCAGCAGTTTATCGGGTTTTATTCGACTAGCGGGAGGGAGCGGGACCGGGGAGCTGTTTTTT.

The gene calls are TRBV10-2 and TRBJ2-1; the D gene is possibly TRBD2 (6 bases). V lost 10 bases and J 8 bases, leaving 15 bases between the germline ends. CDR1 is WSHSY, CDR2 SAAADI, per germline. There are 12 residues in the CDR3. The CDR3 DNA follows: TGCGCCACCCAGGGCGGGGCCCATGAGCAGTTCTTC. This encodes CATQGGAHEQFF.

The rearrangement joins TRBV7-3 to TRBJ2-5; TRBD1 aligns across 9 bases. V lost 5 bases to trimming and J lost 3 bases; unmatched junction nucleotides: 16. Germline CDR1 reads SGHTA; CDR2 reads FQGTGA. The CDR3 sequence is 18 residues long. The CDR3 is CASSRQGQGRGGEETQYF. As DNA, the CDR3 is TGTGCCAGCAGCCGCCAGGGACAGGGACGAGGAGGTGAAGAGACCCAGTACTTC.

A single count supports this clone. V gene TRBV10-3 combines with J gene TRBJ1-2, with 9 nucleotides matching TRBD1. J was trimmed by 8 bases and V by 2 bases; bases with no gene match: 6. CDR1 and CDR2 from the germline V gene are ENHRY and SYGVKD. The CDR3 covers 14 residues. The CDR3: CAISEGNRGLGYTF. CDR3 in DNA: TGTGCCATCAGTGAGGGAAACAGGGGGCTAGGCTACACCTTC.

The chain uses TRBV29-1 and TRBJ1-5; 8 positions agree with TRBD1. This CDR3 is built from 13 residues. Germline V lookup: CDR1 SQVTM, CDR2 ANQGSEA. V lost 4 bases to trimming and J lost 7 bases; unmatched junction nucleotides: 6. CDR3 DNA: TGCAGCGTTGGTGGGACAGGCAGACAGCCCCAGCATTTT. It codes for CSVGGTGRQPQHF.

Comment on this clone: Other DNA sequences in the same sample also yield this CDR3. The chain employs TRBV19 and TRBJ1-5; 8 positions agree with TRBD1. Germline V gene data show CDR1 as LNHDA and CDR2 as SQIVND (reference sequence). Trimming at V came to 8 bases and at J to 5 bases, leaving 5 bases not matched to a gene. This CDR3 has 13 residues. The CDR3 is CASGQGRDQPQHF. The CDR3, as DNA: TGTGCCAGTGGACAGGGTAGGGATCAGCCCCAGCATTTT.

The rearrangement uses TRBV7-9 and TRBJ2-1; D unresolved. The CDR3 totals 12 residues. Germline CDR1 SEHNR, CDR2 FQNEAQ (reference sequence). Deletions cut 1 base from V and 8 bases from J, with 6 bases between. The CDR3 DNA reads TGTGCCAGCAGCTTAGTCGTCTATGAGCAGTTCTTC. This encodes CASSLVVYEQFF. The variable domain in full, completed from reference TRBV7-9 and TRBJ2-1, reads DTGVSQNPRHKITKRGQNVTFRCDPISEHNRLYWYRQTLGQGPEFLTYFQNEAQLEKSRLLSDRFSAERPKGSFSTLEIQRTEQGDSAMYLCASSLVVYEQFFGPGTRLTVL.

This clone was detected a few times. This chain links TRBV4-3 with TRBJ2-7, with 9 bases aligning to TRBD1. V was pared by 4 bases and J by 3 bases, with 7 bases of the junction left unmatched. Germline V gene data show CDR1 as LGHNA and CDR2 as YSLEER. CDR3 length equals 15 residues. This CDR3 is CASSPGTGQGYEQYF. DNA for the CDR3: TGCGCCAGCAGCCCGGGGACAGGGCAAGGCTACGAGCAGTACTTC.

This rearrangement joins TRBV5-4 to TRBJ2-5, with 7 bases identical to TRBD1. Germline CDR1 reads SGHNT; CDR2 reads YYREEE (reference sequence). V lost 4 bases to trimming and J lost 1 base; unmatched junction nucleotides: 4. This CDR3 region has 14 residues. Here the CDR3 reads CASSHRDSQETQYF. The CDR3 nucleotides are TGTGCCAGCAGCCACCGGGACAGCCAAGAGACCCAGTACTTC. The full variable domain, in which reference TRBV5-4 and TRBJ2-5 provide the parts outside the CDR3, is ETGVTQSPTHLIKTRGQQVTLRCSSQSGHNTVSWYQQALGQGPQFIFQYYREEENGRGNFPPRFSGLQFPNYSSELNVNALELDDSALYLCASSHRDSQETQYFGPGTRLLVL.